The 20 T cell receptor beta chains below all came from one sample that was sequenced in a study of cytomegalovirus exposure and HLA in healthy donors. The PCR employed 60 Vbeta primers together with 13 Jbeta primers. Generated by immunoSEQ multiplex PCR, the TCRdb table keeps only in-frame clones and is missing some. The table shows 150,000 to 170,000 clones, with roughly four fifths occurring only once. The sample was PBMCs. All receptors derive from a man aged 18 to 30 in good health and CMV-seronegative.

CDR3 sequence: CASSPPLAGYNEQFF. CDR3 bases: TGTGCCAGCTCACCACCACTAGCGGGGTACAATGAGCAGTTCTTC. The chain joins TRBV18 to TRBJ2-1; 10 bases are a match to TRBD2. V shed 0 bases, J shed 4 bases, and the junction held 0 bases outside the gene matches. The CDR3 loop spans 15 amino acids. Germline loops: CDR1 KGHSH, CDR2 LQKENI. The full variable domain, in which reference TRBV18 and TRBJ2-1 provide the parts outside the CDR3, is NAGVMQNPRHLVRRRGQEARLRCSPMKGHSHVYWYRQLPEEGLKFMVYLQKENIIDESGMPKERFSAEFPKEGPSILRIQQVVRGDSAAYFCASSPPLAGYNEQFFGPGTRLTVL.

This sequence joins TRBV7-2 and TRBJ2-7; TRBD1 aligns across 8 bases. Germline V gene sequence: CDR1 SGHTA, CDR2 FQGNSA. The CDR3 sequence is 15 residues long. The J segment lost 5 bases and the V segment lost 5 bases, leaving 11 bases of the junction unmatched. CDR3 nucleotides: TGTGCCAGCAGCCCCAGGCAGGGGGCCCGGGACGAGCAGTACTTC. It encodes CASSPRQGARDEQYF.

V gene TRBV30 combines with J gene TRBJ2-2; 8 nucleotides match TRBD1. Germline V gene lookup returns CDR1 GTSNPN and CDR2 SVGIG (reference sequence). The trim removed 5 bases at V and 0 bases at J, leaving 8 bases unmatched. The CDR3 totals 16 residues. CDR3 in amino acids: CAWSGGQATNTGELFF. In DNA, the CDR3 is TGTGCCTGGTCAGGGGGACAGGCCACGAACACCGGGGAGCTGTTTTTT.

The genes are TRBV29-1 and TRBJ2-5; TRBD2 matches 16 bases. CDR3 length equals 16 residues. V was clipped by 4 bases and J by 3 bases; unmatched bases: 5. Per the germline V gene, CDR1 is SQVTM and CDR2 is ANQGSEA. In nucleotides, the CDR3 is TGCAGCGTTGGAACCGGGACTAGCGGGAGGGAAGAGACCCAGTACTTC. Its translation is CSVGTGTSGREETQYF.

As regards this clone: The junction shows a germline mismatch at one end, possibly a read error. This CDR3 is CAKSGREGGGNEQCF. CDR3 in DNA: TGTGCCAAGTCGGGGAGGGAGGGGGGGGGCAACGAGCAGTGCTTC. V usage is TRBV28 and J usage is TRBJ2-7; D is possibly TRBD2 (7 bases). The germline CDR1 and CDR2 sequences are MDHEN and SYDVKM. The CDR3 totals 15 residues.

This clone showed up just a few times. The chain has TRBV5-1 and TRBJ2-7, with D tentatively TRBD1 (5 bases). From germline, CDR1 is SGHRS and CDR2 YFSETQ. Trimming took 4 bases from V and 6 from J, leaving 17 bases between them. This CDR3 region has 14 residues. The CDR3: CASSPRSQVTEQYF. The CDR3 DNA reads as TGCGCCAGCAGCCCACGCTCACAGGTCACCGAGCAGTACTTC.

This chain uses TRBV7-6 with TRBJ2-7; the match to TRBD2 covers 11 bases. CDR3 length: 16 amino acids. The V gene end was trimmed by 5 bases and the J gene end by 1 base; junction bases not matched to a gene: 7. Germline V gene lookup returns CDR1 SGHVS and CDR2 FNYEAQ. The CDR3 DNA reads TGTGCCAGCAGCCCGGGGACTAGCGGAATATCCTACGAGCAGTACTTC. It encodes CASSPGTSGISYEQYF. The whole variable domain, remainder taken from reference TRBV7-6 and TRBJ2-7, is GAGVSQSPRYKVTKRGQDVALRCDPISGHVSLYWYRQALGQGPEFLTYFNYEAQQDKSGLPNDRFSAERPEGSISTLTIQRTEQRDSAMYRCASSPGTSGISYEQYFGPGTRLTVT.

The V call is TRBV7-2, the J call TRBJ2-3; weak D call: TRBD1 (6 bases). The CDR3 consists of 14 residues. V was pared by 5 bases and J by 3 bases, with 12 bases between. Germline assignment: CDR1 SGHTA and CDR2 FQGNSA. The CDR3 region has the DNA TGTGCCAGCAGCCAGGACAGAATAACAGATACGCAGTATTTT. The encoded protein is CASSQDRITDTQYF.

The chain recombines TRBV5-4 with TRBJ2-1; tentatively, D is TRBD2 (6 bases). The germline V and J ends were trimmed by 4 bases and 2 bases, with 13 bases remaining between them. The CDR3 is made up of 15 amino acids. Per germline, CDR1 SGHNT and CDR2 YYREEE (reference sequence). The CDR3 nucleotides are TGTGCCAGCAGCCCGGGGGACCCAGCCTACAATGAGCAGTTCTTC. This gives the protein CASSPGDPAYNEQFF. Combining the CDR3 with reference TRBV5-4 and TRBJ2-1 gives the whole variable domain ETGVTQSPTHLIKTRGQQVTLRCSSQSGHNTVSWYQQALGQGPQFIFQYYREEENGRGNFPPRFSGLQFPNYSSELNVNALELDDSALYLCASSPGDPAYNEQFFGPGTRLTVL.

This clone was observed a few times. The chain couples TRBV6-1 to TRBJ2-5; D unresolved. CDR3 size: 12 residues. Trimming pared 6 bases from V and 2 bases from J, leaving 7 bases between. Germline loops: CDR1 MNHNS, CDR2 SASEGT. The CDR3 DNA reads TGTGCCAGCAGACTCGGGCAAGAGACCCAGTACTTC. It codes for CASRLGQETQYF.

V gene TRBV29-1 combines with J gene TRBJ1-2; D unclear. Trimming cost V 0 bases and J 1 base, with 15 bases left between them. The CDR3 is made up of 16 amino acids. The germline V gene has CDR1 SQVTM and CDR2 ANQGSEA. The CDR3 here is CSVEDPDSWVNYGYTF. CDR3 bases: TGCAGCGTTGAAGACCCCGACTCATGGGTTAACTATGGCTACACCTTC. Combining the CDR3 with reference TRBV29-1 and TRBJ1-2 gives the whole variable domain SAVISQKPSRDICQRGTSLTIQCQVDSQVTMMFWYRQQPGQSLTLIATANQGSEATYESGFVIDKFPISRPNLTFSTLTVSNMSPEDSSIYLCSVEDPDSWVNYGYTFGSGTRLTVV.

The genes are TRBV7-2 and TRBJ2-6; D gene unclear. V lost 6 bases to trimming and J lost 0 bases, with 6 bases between them. Germline CDR1 and CDR2: SGHTA and FQGNSA. This CDR3 contains 14 residues. CDR3: CASSKHSGANVLTF. For the CDR3, the DNA is TGTGCCAGCAGTAAGCACTCTGGGGCCAACGTCCTGACTTTC.

The rearrangement links TRBV7-2 to TRBJ1-2, with D possibly being TRBD1 (6 bases). This CDR3 has 14 residues. Deletions cut 5 bases from V and 6 bases from J, with 16 bases between. Germline-derived CDR1 and CDR2 are SGHTA and FQGNSA. CDR3 sequence: CASSISETGHGYTF. In DNA, the CDR3 is TGTGCCAGCAGCATTTCAGAGACAGGCCATGGCTACACCTTC.

V and J are TRBV19 and TRBJ1-1; the match to TRBD1 covers 8 bases. CDR1 LNHDA and CDR2 SQIVND come from the germline V gene (reference sequence). The CDR3 runs 15 residues. V lost 5 bases and J lost 3; bases outside the gene matches: 8. CDR3 sequence reads: CASSWAQGADTEAFF. The CDR3 nucleotides are TGTGCCAGTAGTTGGGCGCAGGGGGCGGACACTGAAGCTTTCTTT.

The gene calls are TRBV13 and TRBJ2-7; 9 bases are a match to TRBD1. J gave up 4 bases and V 9 bases, and 7 bases lay outside the gene matches. The germline V gene has CDR1 PRHDT and CDR2 FYEKMQ (reference sequence). The CDR3 has 13 residues. CDR3 sequence (DNA): TGTGCCAGTAAAGACAGGGGGATGTACGAGCAGTACTTC. It yields the protein CASKDRGMYEQYF.

The chain links TRBV6-1 to TRBJ1-2; D is perhaps TRBD1 (6 bases). Germline loops: CDR1 MNHNS, CDR2 SASEGT. This CDR3 comprises 15 residues. V gave up 3 bases and J gave up 0 bases, with 11 bases separating them. CDR3 bases: TGTGCCAGCAGTGACCAGGGGAGCTCTAACTATGGCTACACCTTC. Protein sequence: CASSDQGSSNYGYTF.

The chain has TRBV28 and TRBJ2-1, with 12 bases that match TRBD2. V was clipped by 2 bases and J by 6 bases; unmatched bases: 5. Germline CDR1 reads MDHEN; CDR2 reads SYDVKM. CDR3 size: 16 residues. The chain's CDR3 is CASSLKRLAGANEQFF. The CDR3 region has the DNA TGTGCCAGCAGTTTAAAGAGACTAGCGGGAGCCAATGAGCAGTTCTTC.

The rearrangement uses TRBV28 and TRBJ1-2; the D gene is possibly TRBD1 (5 bases). Trimming stripped 6 bases from V and 7 bases from J, with 15 bases between. The CDR3 has 13 residues. Germline V gives CDR1 MDHEN, CDR2 SYDVKM. The CDR3 region has the DNA TGTGCCAGCAGCAAGGGGTTTTTGGGTGGCTACACCTTC. It is translated as CASSKGFLGGYTF.

The chain uses TRBV5-1 and TRBJ2-2; TRBD2 matches at 8 bases. V dropped 6 bases and J dropped 7; count of bases not matched to a gene: 14. The CDR3 sequence is 16 residues long. Germline CDR1 reads SGHRS; CDR2 reads YFSETQ. CDR3 protein: CASIQDTAGVFGELFF. Written as DNA, the CDR3 is TGCGCCAGCATTCAGGATACAGCGGGAGTATTCGGGGAGCTGTTTTTT.

This chain connects TRBV25-1 to TRBJ2-7, with TRBD1 matching over 7 bases. There are 13 residues in the CDR3. Germline-derived CDR1 and CDR2 are MGHDK and SYGVNS. Unmatched junction bases numbered 9, after V lost 7 bases and J lost 6 bases. In DNA, the CDR3 is TGTGCCAGCAACCGGGACAGCGGTGGCGAGCAGTACTTC. Amino acid sequence: CASNRDSGGEQYF.